Listed below are T cell receptor beta chains from one sample, sequenced in a study of T cells in Graves' hyperthyroidism and ophthalmopathy. TCRdb used MiXCR to reprocess the multiplex PCR reads, holding one entry per CDR3 protein. The sample holds around 420,000 distinct CDR3 sequences, roughly 15% seen once. The specimen was blood. These receptors came from a woman between 18 and 30 years old with Graves' hyperthyroidism. CDR3s include the opening cysteine and the closing phenylalanine or tryptophan. The D gene is left open where the match is weak. Some rows have no size entry. The others give once, few or many, or a class for an expanded clone.

CDR3 DNA	CDR3 protein	clone size	D gene	V gene	J gene
TGTGCCAGCAGCCACGGACCCGGGGAGCTGTTTTTT	CASSHGPGELFF	NA	NA	TRBV11-3	TRBJ2-2
TGCGCCAGCAGCTTGGCTTGGGCTACTAATGAAAAACTGTTTTTT	CASSLAWATNEKLFF	few	NA	TRBV5-1	TRBJ1-4
TGTGCCAGCAGCCCATATCTTGGACAGGGGAGCACAGATACGCAGTATTTT	CASSPYLGQGSTDTQYF	few	TRBD1	TRBV5-5	TRBJ2-3
TGTGCCACCAGTGATTTTGTTGGAGGGACCCAGTACTTC	CATSDFVGGTQYF	many	NA	TRBV24-1	TRBJ2-5
TGTGCCAGCAGCCCCGGAGAAACCGAGCAGTACTTC	CASSPGETEQYF	many	NA	TRBV5-6	TRBJ2-7
TGTGCCAGCAGCTTCCGCAGGGCCGACCAAGAGACCCAGTACTTC	CASSFRRADQETQYF	NA	NA	TRBV7-6	TRBJ2-5
TGCGCCAGCGGCCATGGGGGTACCTACGAGCAGTACTTC	CASGHGGTYEQYF	many	NA	TRBV5-1	TRBJ2-7
TGTGCCAGCAGTGCGGGACAGGGTGGAAACACCATATATTTT	CASSAGQGGNTIYF	many	TRBD1	TRBV6-1	TRBJ1-3
TGTGCCAGCAGTGAGACTAGCGGGAGCGTAGATACGCAGTATTTT	CASSETSGSVDTQYF	NA	TRBD2	TRBV12-3/TRBV12-4	TRBJ2-3
TGTGCCAGCAGTCCCCCCCTAATGACAGGTTGGATTCGGACTGAAGCTTTCTTT	CASSPPLMTGWIRTEAFF	many	NA	TRBV28	TRBJ1-1
TGCGCCAGCACCCCTGAGGAAGGACGGGAGACCCAGTACTTC	CASTPEEGRETQYF	many	NA	TRBV5-1	TRBJ2-5
TGTGCCAGCACCGGGGAGGGTCTCTACGAGCAGTACTTC	CASTGEGLYEQYF	many	TRBD2	TRBV12-3/TRBV12-4	TRBJ2-7
TGTGCCAGCAGCCCCATAGCGGGAGGGTTAAATGAGCAGTTCTTC	CASSPIAGGLNEQFF	NA	TRBD2	TRBV7-9	TRBJ2-1
TGTGCCTGGGACTATCAAAAAGGGAATGAGCAGTTCTTC	CAWDYQKGNEQFF	many	NA	TRBV30	TRBJ2-1
TGTGCCAGCAGCTCCCAGGGGGAGGAGACCCAGTACTTC	CASSSQGEETQYF	many	TRBD1	TRBV11-2	TRBJ2-5
TGTGCCGCAACAGGGAACTATGGCTACACCTTC	CAATGNYGYTF	NA	NA	TRBV2	TRBJ1-2
TGTGCCAGTAGTATAGTAAGCTCTGCTAATGAAAAACTGTTTTTT	CASSIVSSANEKLFF	NA	NA	TRBV19	TRBJ1-4
TGTGCCAGCAGCCAGACAAACTCCTACAATGAGCAGTTCTTC	CASSQTNSYNEQFF	NA	NA	TRBV6-2/TRBV6-3	TRBJ2-1
TGTGCCAGTAGTACCCGGACTAGCGGACCCCCTTACCGGGTCAATGAGCAGTTCTTC	CASSTRTSGPPYRVNEQFF	once	TRBD2	TRBV19	TRBJ2-1
TGCAGTGTCCCTAACGGGCTTCAAGAGACCCAGTACTTC	CSVPNGLQETQYF	many	NA	TRBV20-1	TRBJ2-5
TGTGCCAGCTCACCGGGACTAGCGGGAGGGCCAGATACGCAGTATTTT	CASSPGLAGGPDTQYF	many	TRBD2	TRBV18	TRBJ2-3
TGTGCCAGCAGTGAGAGACTAGCGGGAACCACCGGGGAGCTGTTTTTT	CASSERLAGTTGELFF	NA	TRBD2	TRBV6-4	TRBJ2-2
TGTGCCATCAGTGATAGTCTAGGCTACACCTTC	CAISDSLGYTF	many	NA	TRBV10-3	TRBJ1-2
TGTGCCAGCAGCCCGACTAGCGGGAGTGGTGAGCAGTTCTTC	CASSPTSGSGEQFF	few	TRBD2	TRBV9	TRBJ2-1
TGTGCCAGCAGCTTATCGGACGGACCCTACGAGCAGTACTTC	CASSLSDGPYEQYF	NA	NA	TRBV11-2	TRBJ2-7
TGTGCCAGTAGTAACGTCGGGGGAAACTACGAGCAGTACTTC	CASSNVGGNYEQYF	NA	NA	TRBV19	TRBJ2-7